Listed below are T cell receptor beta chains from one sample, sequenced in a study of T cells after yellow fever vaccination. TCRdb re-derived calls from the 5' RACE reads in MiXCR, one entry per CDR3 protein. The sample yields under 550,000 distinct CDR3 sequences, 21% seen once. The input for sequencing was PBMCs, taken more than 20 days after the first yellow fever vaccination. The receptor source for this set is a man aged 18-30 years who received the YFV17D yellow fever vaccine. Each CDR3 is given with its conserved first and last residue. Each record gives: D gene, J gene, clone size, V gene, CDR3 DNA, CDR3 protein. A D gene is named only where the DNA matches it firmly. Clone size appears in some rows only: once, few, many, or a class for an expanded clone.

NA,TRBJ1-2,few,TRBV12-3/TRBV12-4,TGTGCCAGCAGTCTCTGGGGGAGTGGCTACACCTTC,CASSLWGSGYTF
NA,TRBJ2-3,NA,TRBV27,TGTGCCAGCAGGACCGACCTAAGTCACTCCACAGATACGCAGTATTTT,CASRTDLSHSTDTQYF
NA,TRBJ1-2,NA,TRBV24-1,TGTGCCACCAGTGATCCCACCTATGGCTACACCTTC,CATSDPTYGYTF
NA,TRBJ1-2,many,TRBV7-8,TGTGCCAGCAGCATAGTAACGCAGGGCGGCTATGGCTACACCTTC,CASSIVTQGGYGYTF
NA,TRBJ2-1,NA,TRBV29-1,TGCAGCGTGGCGGGAAGGGGGACCTACAATGAGCAGTTCTTC,CSVAGRGTYNEQFF
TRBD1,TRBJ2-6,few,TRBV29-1,TGCAGCGTTGCATTCGGGACAGGGCTATACTCTGGGGCCAACGTCCTGACTTTC,CSVAFGTGLYSGANVLTF
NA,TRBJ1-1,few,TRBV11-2,TGTGCCAGCAGATCCACAGGGATCCGTCCCACTGAAGCTTTCTTT,CASRSTGIRPTEAFF
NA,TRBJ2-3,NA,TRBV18,TGTGCCAGCTCACCAGTCTATAACAGGGCCACCGATACGCAGTATTTT,CASSPVYNRATDTQYF
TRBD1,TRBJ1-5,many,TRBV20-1,TGCAGTGCTAACTCGGGCAGGGGGTCACTTCTGAGCAATCAGCCCCAGCATTTT,CSANSGRGSLLSNQPQHF
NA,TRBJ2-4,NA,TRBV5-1,TGCGCCAGCAGCTTGGGTTTTTGGAGAGGCAACATTCAGTACTTC,CASSLGFWRGNIQYF
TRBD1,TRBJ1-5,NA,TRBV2,TGTGCCAGCAGTTACATGACAGGGAGCAATCAGCCCCAGCATTTT,CASSYMTGSNQPQHF
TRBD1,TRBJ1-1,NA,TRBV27,TGTGCCAGCAGTTTACTTAGGTTTCCTCGTGGACAGGGGGTGGGCACTGAAGCTCTCTTT,CASSLLRFPRGQGVGTEALF
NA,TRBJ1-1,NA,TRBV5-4,TGTGCCAGCAGCGCGGCCGGGCCTACGAACACTGAAGCTTTCTTT,CASSAAGPTNTEAFF
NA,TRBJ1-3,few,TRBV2,TGTGCCAGCAGTGAATGGAGGGACACCTCTGGAAACACCATATATTTT,CASSEWRDTSGNTIYF
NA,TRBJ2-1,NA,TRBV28,TGTGCCAGCAGTCTCGGGGGCGCCTTCAATGAGCAGTTCTTC,CASSLGGAFNEQFF
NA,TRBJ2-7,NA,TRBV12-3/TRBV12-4,TGTGCCAGCAGTTTACAGGCGGACCTGGAGTACTTC,CASSLQADLEYF
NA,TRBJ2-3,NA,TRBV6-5,TGTGCCAGCACCTATTCAGATACGCAGTATTTT,CASTYSDTQYF
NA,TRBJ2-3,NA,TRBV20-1,TGCAGTGCTAGATCGGGGGAGTTAGCGGAGGGCCCAGATACGCAGTATTTT,CSARSGELAEGPDTQYF
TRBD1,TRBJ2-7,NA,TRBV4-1,TGCGCCAGCAGCCAGGGGACAGGGCTGGACGAGCAGTACTTC,CASSQGTGLDEQYF
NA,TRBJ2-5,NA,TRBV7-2,TGTGCCAGCAGCTCGTGGGATAAGTGGGCCCAGTACTTC,CASSSWDKWAQYF
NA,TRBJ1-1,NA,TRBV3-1,TGTGCCAGCAGCCCAGGCCCCTGGGGAAATCGGGACACTGAAGCTTTCTTT,CASSPGPWGNRDTEAFF
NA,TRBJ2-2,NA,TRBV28,TGTGCCAGCAGGCACGGGGTGACCGGGGAGCTGTTTTTT,CASRHGVTGELFF
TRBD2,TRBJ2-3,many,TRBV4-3,TGCGCCAGCAGCTTCGGACTAGCGGGGGGGTGGGGAGATACGCAGTATTTT,CASSFGLAGGWGDTQYF
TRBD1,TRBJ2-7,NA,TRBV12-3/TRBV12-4,TGTGCCAGCAGCACGACAGGGATCGCCTACGAGCAGTACTTC,CASSTTGIAYEQYF
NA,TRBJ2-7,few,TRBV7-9,TGTGCCAGCAGCTCCCGGAGGCCGCACGAGCAGTACTTC,CASSSRRPHEQYF
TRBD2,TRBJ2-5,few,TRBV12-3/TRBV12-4,TGTGCCAGCAGTTGGAGAGCGGGGGGGCAAGAGACCCAGTACTTC,CASSWRAGGQETQYF
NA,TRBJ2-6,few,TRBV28,TGTGCCAGCGGACGACAGGACTCTGGGGCCAACGTCCTGACTTTC,CASGRQDSGANVLTF
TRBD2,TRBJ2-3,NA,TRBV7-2,TGTGCCAGCAGCCACAGCGGGGGCCGGGCAGATACGCAGTATTTT,CASSHSGGRADTQYF
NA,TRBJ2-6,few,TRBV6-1,TGTGCCAGCACACAGGACTCTGGGGCCAACGTCCTGACTTTC,CASTQDSGANVLTF
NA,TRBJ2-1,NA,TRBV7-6,TGTGCCAGCAGCTTAATCGGGGATGAGCAGTTCTTC,CASSLIGDEQFF
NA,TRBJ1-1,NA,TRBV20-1,TGCAGTGCTAGGAACAGCCAGGGCATGAACACTGAAGCTTTCTTT,CSARNSQGMNTEAFF
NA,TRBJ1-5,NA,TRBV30,TGTGCCTGGAGTGCCCACAGTAGCAATCAGCCCCAGCATTTT,CAWSAHSSNQPQHF
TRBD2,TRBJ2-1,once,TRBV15,TGTGCCACCAGACTAGCGGGGGTCTCCTACAATGAGCAGTTCTTC,CATRLAGVSYNEQFF
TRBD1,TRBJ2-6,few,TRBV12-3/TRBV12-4,TGTGCCAGCAGTACCTGGTACGGACAGGTCTCCGGGGCCAACGTCCTGACTTTC,CASSTWYGQVSGANVLTF
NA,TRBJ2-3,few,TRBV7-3,TGTGCCAGCAGCTTAAGTATTTGGGGAGCTGCCACAGATACGCAGTATTTT,CASSLSIWGAATDTQYF
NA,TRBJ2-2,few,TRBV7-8,TGTGCCAGCAGCTTAGCCAGGCTGAACACCGGGGAGCTGTTTTTT,CASSLARLNTGELFF
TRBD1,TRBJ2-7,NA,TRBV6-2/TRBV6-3,TGTGCCAGCAGCCTAAAGACAGGGTTCGCCTACGAGCAGTACTTC,CASSLKTGFAYEQYF
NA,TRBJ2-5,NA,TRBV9,TGTGCCAGCACCCAGACCGGGGGCGGAGAGACCCAGTACTTC,CASTQTGGGETQYF
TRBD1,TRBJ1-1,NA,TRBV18,TGTGCCAGCTCACCGCGGACAGGGGCCCCCCTTGAAGCTTTCTTT,CASSPRTGAPLEAFF
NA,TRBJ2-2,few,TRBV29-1,TGCAGCAGCACGTGGATTACCGGGGAGCTGTTTTTT,CSSTWITGELFF
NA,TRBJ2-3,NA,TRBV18,TGTGCCAGCTCGAGGGGACGCCTCACAGATACGCAGTATTTT,CASSRGRLTDTQYF
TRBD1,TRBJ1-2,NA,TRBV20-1,TGCAGTGCTGTAGTCAGGGGGGCCGCCTCGGTGCACACCTTC,CSAVVRGAASVHTF